This TCR beta chain emerged from a study of post-analysis software for immune sequencing data. Overall study findings and caveats: Five or six TRBV segments were more frequent in patients than controls; TRBV5-6, TRBV5-1 and TRBV20-1 belonged to this group.

Germline V gene sequence: CDR1 MDHEN, CDR2 SYDVKM. CDR3 length: 15 residues. The V gene lost 5 bases and the J gene lost 2 bases, with 13 bases spanning the gap. The TCR beta cDNA libraries contained unique molecular identifiers. T cells, about 0.95 to 11 million of them, yielded 500,000 to 600,000 cDNA molecules. One entry per CDR3 protein, called by TCRdb with MiXCR from the PCR reads. Of about 430,000 distinct CDR3 sequences listed, approximately 38% are singletons. Turning to this clonotype: Its antigen is as yet unknown.

The receptor comes from a girl between 2 and 10 years old with multiple sclerosis. V usage is TRBV28 and J usage is TRBJ2-1, with D tentatively TRBD2 (6 bases). Material for sequencing was blood. The CDR3 bases are TGTGCCAGCAGTGAAGGGACTCCACCCTACAATGAGCAGTTCTTC. It codes for CASSEGTPPYNEQFF.